Listed here is a single T cell receptor (beta chain). The CDR3 has 12 residues. The V end was cut by 5 bases, the J end by 5 bases, with 9 bases between. CDR1 is MDHEN, CDR2 SYDVKM, per germline. The data derive from a study of blood T cell repertoires in COVID-19. In the study overall: Acute and convalescent COVID-19 specimens originated in the United States, Italy and Spain.

Assay used: immunoSEQ multiplex PCR; TCRdb lists only in-frame clones, some missing. The sample lists more than 150,000 clones; roughly 90% were seen once. This sequence originates from a man aged 50 to 60 with acute or convalescent COVID-19. The V gene is TRBV28, the J gene TRBJ1-2, with D uncertain. The source material was peripheral blood. The CDR3 DNA sequence: TGTGCCAGCAGTAGCCGGTTTTATGGCTACACCTTC. Residues: CASSSRFYGYTF.